This T cell receptor beta chain originates from a study of cytomegalovirus exposure and HLA in healthy donors. In the study overall: Samples from HLA-typed donors yielded about 85 million unique TCRs in an early data release. Study-wide results and limits: In a later analysis, TCR association rates varied by HLA locus: DRB1 most, HLA-C fewest. A later analysis reportedly found fewer N-insertions in an Asian-associated ancestry cluster than the roughly 680-donor mean. Published work reported that the classifier diagnosed cytomegalovirus status with high specificity and sensitivity.

13 Jbeta primers and 60 Vbeta primers were used for the PCR. Repertoires were generated with immunoSEQ multiplex PCR, while TCRdb's copy carries only in-frame clones and drops some. Altogether more than 150,000 clones are present, roughly 80% being singletons, with the ten largest covering less than 4.5%. The CDR3 sequence is 14 residues long. The junction had 5 bases not matched to a gene; V was cut back by 6 bases and J by 6 bases. CDR1 and CDR2 from the germline V gene are LNHDA and SQIVND (reference sequence). As regards this clone: Its antigen is undetermined.

The specimen was PBMCs. The chain joins TRBV19 to TRBJ1-5; 10 bases fit TRBD1. This TCR derives from a man aged 45-65 years in good health and CMV-seronegative. The CDR3 DNA sequence: TGTGCCAGTAGCCCGGGACAGGGGACTCAGCCCCAGCATTTT. Protein product: CASSPGQGTQPQHF.